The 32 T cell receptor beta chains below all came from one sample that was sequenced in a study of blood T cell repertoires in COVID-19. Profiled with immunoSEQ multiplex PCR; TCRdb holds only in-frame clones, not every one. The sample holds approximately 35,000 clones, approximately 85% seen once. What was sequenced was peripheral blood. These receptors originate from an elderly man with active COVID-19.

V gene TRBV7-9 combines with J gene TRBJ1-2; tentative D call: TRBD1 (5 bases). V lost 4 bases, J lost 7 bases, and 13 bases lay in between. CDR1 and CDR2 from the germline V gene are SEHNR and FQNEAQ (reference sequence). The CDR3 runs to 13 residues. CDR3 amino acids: CASSSPGGGGYTF. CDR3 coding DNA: TGTGCCAGCAGCTCACCCGGGGGAGGTGGCTACACCTTC.

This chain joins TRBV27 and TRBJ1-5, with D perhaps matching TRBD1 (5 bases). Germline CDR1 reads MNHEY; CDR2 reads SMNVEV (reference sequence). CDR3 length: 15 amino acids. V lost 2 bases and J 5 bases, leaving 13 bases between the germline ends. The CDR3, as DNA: TGTGCCAGCAGTTTAAGGTCAGGGATTCATCAGCCCCAGCATTTT. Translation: CASSLRSGIHQPQHF.

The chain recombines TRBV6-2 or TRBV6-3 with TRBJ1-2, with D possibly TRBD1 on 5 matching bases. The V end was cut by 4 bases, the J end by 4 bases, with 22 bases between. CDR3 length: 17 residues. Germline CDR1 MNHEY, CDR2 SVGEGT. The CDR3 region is CASSSSVVGRVLYGYTF. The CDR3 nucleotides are TGTGCCAGCAGTTCCTCAGTGGTCGGCAGGGTCCTCTATGGCTACACCTTC.

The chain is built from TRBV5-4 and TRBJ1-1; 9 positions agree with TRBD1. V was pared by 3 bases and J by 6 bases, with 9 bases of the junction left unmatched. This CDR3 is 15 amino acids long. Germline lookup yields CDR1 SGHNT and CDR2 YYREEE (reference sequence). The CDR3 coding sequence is TGTGCCAGCAGCTCGCAACAGGGGGCGTCCGCTGAAGCTTTCTTT. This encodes CASSSQQGASAEAFF.

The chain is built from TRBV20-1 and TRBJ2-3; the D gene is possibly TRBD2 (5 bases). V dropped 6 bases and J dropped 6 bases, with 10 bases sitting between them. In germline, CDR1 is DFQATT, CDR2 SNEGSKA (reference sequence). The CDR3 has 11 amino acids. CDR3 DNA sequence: TGCAGTGCGAGTGGGGAGGATACGCAGTATTTT. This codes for CSASGEDTQYF.

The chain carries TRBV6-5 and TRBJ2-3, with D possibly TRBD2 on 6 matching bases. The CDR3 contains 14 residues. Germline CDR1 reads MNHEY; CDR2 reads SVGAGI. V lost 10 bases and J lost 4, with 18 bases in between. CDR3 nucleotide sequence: TGTGCCACCAGGTCCGGAGGGGCCGCAGATACGCAGTATTTT. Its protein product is CATRSGGAADTQYF.

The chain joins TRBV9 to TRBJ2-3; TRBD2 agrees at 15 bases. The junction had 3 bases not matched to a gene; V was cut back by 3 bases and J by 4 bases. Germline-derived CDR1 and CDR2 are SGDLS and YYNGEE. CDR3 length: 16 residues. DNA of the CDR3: TGTGCCAGCAGCGCAGGGACTAGCGGGGGGTCAGATACGCAGTATTTT. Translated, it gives CASSAGTSGGSDTQYF.

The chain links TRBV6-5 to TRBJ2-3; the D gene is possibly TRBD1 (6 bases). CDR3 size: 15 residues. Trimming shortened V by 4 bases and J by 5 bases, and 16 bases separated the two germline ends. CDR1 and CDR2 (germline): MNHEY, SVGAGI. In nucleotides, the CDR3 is TGTGCCAGCAGTTGGAGTCTGGTGGACAGAGATACGCAGTATTTT. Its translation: CASSWSLVDRDTQYF.

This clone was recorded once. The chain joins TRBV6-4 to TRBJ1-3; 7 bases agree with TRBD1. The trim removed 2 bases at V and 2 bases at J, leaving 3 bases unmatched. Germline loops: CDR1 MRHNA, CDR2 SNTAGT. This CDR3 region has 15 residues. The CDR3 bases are TGTGCCAGCAGTGACCCCGGGACAGCTGGAAACACCATATATTTT. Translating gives CASSDPGTAGNTIYF.

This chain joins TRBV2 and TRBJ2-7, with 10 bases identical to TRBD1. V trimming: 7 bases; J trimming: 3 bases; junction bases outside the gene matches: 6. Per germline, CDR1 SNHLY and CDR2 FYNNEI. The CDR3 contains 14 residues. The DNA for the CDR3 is TGTGCCAGCAACTCCCGGGACAGGGGCTACGAGCAGTACTTC. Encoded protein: CASNSRDRGYEQYF.

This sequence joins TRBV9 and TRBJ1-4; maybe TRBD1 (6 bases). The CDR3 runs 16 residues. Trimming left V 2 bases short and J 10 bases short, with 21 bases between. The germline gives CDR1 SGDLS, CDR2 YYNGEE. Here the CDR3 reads CASSVATGPPGGKLFF. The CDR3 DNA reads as TGTGCCAGCAGCGTCGCAACAGGGCCTCCCGGCGGAAAACTGTTTTTT.

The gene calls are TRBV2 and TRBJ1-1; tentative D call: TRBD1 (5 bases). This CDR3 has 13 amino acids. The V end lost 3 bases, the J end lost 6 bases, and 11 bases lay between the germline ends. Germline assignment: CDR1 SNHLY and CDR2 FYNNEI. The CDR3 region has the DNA TGTGCCAGCAGTGAGTCAGGGTTCGCTGAAGCTTTCTTT. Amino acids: CASSESGFAEAFF.

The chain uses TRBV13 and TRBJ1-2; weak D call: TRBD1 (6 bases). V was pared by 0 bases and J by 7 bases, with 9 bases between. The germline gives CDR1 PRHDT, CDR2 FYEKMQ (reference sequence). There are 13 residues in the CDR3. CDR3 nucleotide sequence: TGTGCCAGCAGCTTAGGGGGGGCCAGTGGCTACACCTTC. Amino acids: CASSLGGASGYTF.

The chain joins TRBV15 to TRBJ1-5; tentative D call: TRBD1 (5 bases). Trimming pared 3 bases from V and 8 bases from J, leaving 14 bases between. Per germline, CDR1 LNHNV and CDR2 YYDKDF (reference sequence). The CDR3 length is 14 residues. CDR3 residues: CATSRGRGGKPQHF. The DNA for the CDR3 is TGTGCCACCAGCAGGGGGCGGGGAGGGAAGCCCCAGCATTTT.

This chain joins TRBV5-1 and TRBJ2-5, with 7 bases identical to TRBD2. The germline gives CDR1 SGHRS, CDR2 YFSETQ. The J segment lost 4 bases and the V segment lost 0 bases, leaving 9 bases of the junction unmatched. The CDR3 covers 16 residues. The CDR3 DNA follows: TGCGCCAGCAGCTTGGACCCAGGGTCGGGAGGAGAGACCCAGTACTTC. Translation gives CASSLDPGSGGETQYF.

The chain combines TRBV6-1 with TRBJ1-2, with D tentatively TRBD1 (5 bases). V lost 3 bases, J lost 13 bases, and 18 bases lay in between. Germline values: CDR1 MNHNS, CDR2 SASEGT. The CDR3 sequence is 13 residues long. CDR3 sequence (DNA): TGTGCCAGCAGTGATTACCGCCTTACAGGTGGCACCTTC. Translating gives CASSDYRLTGGTF.

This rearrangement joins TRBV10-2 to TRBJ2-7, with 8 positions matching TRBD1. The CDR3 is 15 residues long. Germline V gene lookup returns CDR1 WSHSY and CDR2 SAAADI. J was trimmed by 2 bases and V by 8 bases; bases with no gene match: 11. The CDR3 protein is CASWTGQGGAYEQYF. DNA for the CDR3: TGCGCCAGCTGGACCGGACAGGGAGGTGCCTACGAGCAGTACTTC.

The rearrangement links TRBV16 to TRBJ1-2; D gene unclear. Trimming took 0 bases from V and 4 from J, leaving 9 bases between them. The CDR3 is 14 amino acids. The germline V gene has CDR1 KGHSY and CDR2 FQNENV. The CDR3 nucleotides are TGTGCCAGCAGCCAATCACGGACTCCCTATGGCTACACCTTC. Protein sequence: CASSQSRTPYGYTF.

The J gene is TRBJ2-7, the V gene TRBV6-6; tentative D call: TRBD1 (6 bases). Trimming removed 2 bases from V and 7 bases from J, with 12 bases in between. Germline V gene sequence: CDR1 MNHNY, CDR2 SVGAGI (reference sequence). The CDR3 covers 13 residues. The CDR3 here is CASSYKGEGEQYF. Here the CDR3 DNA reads TGTGCCAGCAGTTACAAGGGGGAAGGGGAGCAGTACTTC.

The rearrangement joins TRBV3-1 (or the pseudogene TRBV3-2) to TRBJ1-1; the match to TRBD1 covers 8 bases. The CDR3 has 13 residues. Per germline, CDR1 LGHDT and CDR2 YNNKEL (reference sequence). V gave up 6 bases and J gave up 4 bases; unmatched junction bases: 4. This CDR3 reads CASSQGAVTEAFF. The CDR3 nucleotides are TGTGCCAGCAGTCAGGGGGCGGTCACTGAAGCTTTCTTT.

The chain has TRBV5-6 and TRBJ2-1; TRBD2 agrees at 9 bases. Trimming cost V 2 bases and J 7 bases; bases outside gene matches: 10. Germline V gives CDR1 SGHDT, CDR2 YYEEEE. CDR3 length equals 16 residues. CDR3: CASSLIWASGENEQFF. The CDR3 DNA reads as TGTGCCAGCAGCTTAATTTGGGCTAGCGGGGAAAATGAGCAGTTCTTC.

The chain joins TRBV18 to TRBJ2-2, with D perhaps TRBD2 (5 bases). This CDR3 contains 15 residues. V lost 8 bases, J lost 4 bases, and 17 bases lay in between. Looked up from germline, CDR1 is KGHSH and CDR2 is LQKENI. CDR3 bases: TGTGCCAGCGGTGGCGCGGGCGCGGGCACCGGGGAGCTGTTTTTT. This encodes CASGGAGAGTGELFF.

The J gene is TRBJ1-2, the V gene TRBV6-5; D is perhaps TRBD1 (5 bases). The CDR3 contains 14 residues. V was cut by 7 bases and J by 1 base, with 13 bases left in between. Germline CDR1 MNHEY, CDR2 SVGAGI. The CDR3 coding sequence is TGTGCCAGCAACTCAGGGAACGGTAACTATGGCTACACCTTC. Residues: CASNSGNGNYGYTF.

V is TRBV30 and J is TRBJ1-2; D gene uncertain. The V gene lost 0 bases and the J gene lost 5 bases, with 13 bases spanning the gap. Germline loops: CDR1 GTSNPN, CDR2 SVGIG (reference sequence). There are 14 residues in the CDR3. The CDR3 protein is CAWSVPPIAYGYTF. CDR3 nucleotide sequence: TGTGCCTGGAGTGTACCCCCTATTGCATATGGCTACACCTTC.

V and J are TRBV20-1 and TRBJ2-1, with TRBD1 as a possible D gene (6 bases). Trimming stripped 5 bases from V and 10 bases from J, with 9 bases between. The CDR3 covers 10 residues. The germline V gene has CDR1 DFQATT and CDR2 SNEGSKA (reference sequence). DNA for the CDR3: TGCAGTGCTCAAAGGGGGGAGCAGTTCTTC. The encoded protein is CSAQRGEQFF.

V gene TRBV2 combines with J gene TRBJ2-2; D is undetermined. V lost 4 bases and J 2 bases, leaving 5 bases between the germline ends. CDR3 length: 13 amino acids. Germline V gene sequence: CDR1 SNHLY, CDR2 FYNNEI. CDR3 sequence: CASSVLNTGELFF. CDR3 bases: TGTGCCAGCAGTGTACTAAACACCGGGGAGCTGTTTTTT.

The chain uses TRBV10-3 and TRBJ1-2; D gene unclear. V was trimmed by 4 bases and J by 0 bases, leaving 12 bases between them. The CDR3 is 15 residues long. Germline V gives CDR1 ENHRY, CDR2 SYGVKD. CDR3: CAISGMGQTNYGYTF. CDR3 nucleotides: TGTGCCATCAGTGGGATGGGCCAGACTAACTATGGCTACACCTTC.

The chain's CDR3 is CATSIARSNNIQYF. The CDR3, as DNA: TGTGCCACCAGCATAGCAAGGTCGAATAACATTCAGTACTTC. The J gene is TRBJ2-4, the V gene TRBV15, with D uncertain. The CDR3 has 14 amino acids. Germline lookup yields CDR1 LNHNV and CDR2 YYDKDF (reference sequence). The V gene lost 4 bases and the J gene lost 7 bases, with 14 bases spanning the gap. Complete variable domain (other parts from reference TRBV15 and TRBJ2-4): DAMVIQNPRYQVTQFGKPVTLSCSQTLNHNVMYWYQQKSSQAPKLLFHYYDKDFNNEADTPDNFQSRRPNTSFCFLDIRSPGLGDTAMYLCATSIARSNNIQYFGAGTRLSVL.

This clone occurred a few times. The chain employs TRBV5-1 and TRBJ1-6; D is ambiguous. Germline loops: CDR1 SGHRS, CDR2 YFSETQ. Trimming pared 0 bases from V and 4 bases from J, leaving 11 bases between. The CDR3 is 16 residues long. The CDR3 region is CASSLGGVRYNSPLHF. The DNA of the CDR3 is TGCGCCAGCAGCTTGGGCGGAGTACGGTATAATTCACCCCTCCACTTT. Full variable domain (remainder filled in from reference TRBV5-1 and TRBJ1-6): KAGVTQTPRYLIKTRGQQVTLSCSPISGHRSVSWYQQTPGQGLQFLFEYFSETQRNKGNFPGRFSGRQFSNSRSEMNVSTLELGDSALYLCASSLGGVRYNSPLHFGNGTRLTVT.

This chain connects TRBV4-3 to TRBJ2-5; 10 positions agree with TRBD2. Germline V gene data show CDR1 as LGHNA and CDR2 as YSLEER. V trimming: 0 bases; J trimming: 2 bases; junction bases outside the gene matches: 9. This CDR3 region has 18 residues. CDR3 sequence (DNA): TGCGCCAGCAGCCAAGATACCGCCCAGCGGGGGGGACAAGAGACCCAGTACTTC. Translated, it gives CASSQDTAQRGGQETQYF.

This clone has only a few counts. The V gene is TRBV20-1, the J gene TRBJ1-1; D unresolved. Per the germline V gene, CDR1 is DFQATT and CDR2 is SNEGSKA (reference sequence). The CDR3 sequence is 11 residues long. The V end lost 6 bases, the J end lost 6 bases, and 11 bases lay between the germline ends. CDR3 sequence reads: CSANPVAEAFF. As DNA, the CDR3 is TGCAGTGCAAACCCAGTGGCTGAAGCTTTCTTT.

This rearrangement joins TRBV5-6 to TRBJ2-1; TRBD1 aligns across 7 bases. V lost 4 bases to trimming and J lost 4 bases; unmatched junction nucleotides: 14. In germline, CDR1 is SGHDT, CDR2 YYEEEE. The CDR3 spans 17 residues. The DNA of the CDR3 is TGTGCCAGCAGCCCGCATCCCGGGACAGTAACATACAATGAGCAGTTCTTC. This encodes CASSPHPGTVTYNEQFF.